This T cell receptor (beta chain) was recovered during a study of blood T cell repertoires in COVID-19. The CDR3 is 17 amino acids. CDR1 and CDR2 (germline): SGHTA, FQGNSA. The V end was cut by 2 bases, the J end by 0 bases, with 16 bases between. TCRdb's copy holds only in-frame clones and misses some; the assay was immunoSEQ multiplex PCR. The data show roughly 670,000 clones, 80% to 90% seen once. The sequenced sample was peripheral blood. V usage is TRBV7-2 and J usage is TRBJ1-2, with TRBD1 as a possible D gene (5 bases). The clonotype originates from a woman between 18 and 29 years old with acute or convalescent COVID-19. CDR3 in amino acids: CASSLLGTSPTNYGYTF. The CDR3 DNA is TGTGCCAGCAGCTTACTAGGGACTTCCCCTACTAACTATGGCTACACCTTC.